These T cell receptor beta chains were read from a single sample in a study of T-cell memory formation after mild COVID-19. TCRdb reanalysed the 5' RACE reads using MiXCR and keeps one entry per CDR3 protein. The profile shows a few hundred thousand distinct CDR3 sequences, less than 20% of them singletons. Material: PBMCs or a T cell subset sorted from them (not recorded which). These receptors originate from a man in his late teens or twenties who had mild COVID-19 (a few samples of this study predate the infection). Cell type and time point are not known. Both conserved end residues are part of each CDR3. D genes are given only for firm matches. Part of the rows lack a size; the others show once, few, many or a class for expanded clones.

v_gene: TRBV21-1
abundance: -
j_gene: TRBJ1-2
d_gene: -
CDR3nt: TGTGCCAGCAGCAAAGCAGAGGGACCCTACGCCACCACCGGCTACACCTTC
CDR3aa: CASSKAEGPYATTGYTF

v_gene: TRBV6-6
abundance: -
j_gene: TRBJ2-7
d_gene: TRBD1
CDR3nt: TGTGCCAGCAGTTCCTGGACAGGGTTGAGCGAGCAGTACTTC
CDR3aa: CASSSWTGLSEQYF

v_gene: TRBV7-9
abundance: few
j_gene: TRBJ2-3
d_gene: TRBD2
CDR3nt: TGTGCCAGCAGCCAGGCCCTAGCGGGGGGACTGACAGATACGCAGTATTTT
CDR3aa: CASSQALAGGLTDTQYF

v_gene: TRBV29-1
abundance: many
j_gene: TRBJ2-1
d_gene: -
CDR3nt: TGCAGCGTACCCCGGGACACCTCGGGTGAGCAGTTCTTC
CDR3aa: CSVPRDTSGEQFF

v_gene: TRBV5-1
abundance: many
j_gene: TRBJ1-1
d_gene: TRBD1
CDR3nt: TGCGCCAGCAGCTTGGTCGGTACAGGGGAAACTGAAGCTTTCTTT
CDR3aa: CASSLVGTGETEAFF

v_gene: TRBV11-2
abundance: -
j_gene: TRBJ2-5
d_gene: -
CDR3nt: TGTGCCAGCAGACCTCTAGGACGCAACCAAGAGACCCAGTACTTC
CDR3aa: CASRPLGRNQETQYF

v_gene: TRBV11-2
abundance: many
j_gene: TRBJ1-1
d_gene: -
CDR3nt: TGTGCCAGCAGCTTAGATAGGGCCACTGAAGCTTTCTTT
CDR3aa: CASSLDRATEAFF

v_gene: TRBV12-3/TRBV12-4
abundance: -
j_gene: TRBJ1-5
d_gene: -
CDR3nt: TGTGCCAGCAGAAATACAGATCAGCCCCAGCATTTT
CDR3aa: CASRNTDQPQHF

v_gene: TRBV29-1
abundance: -
j_gene: TRBJ2-5
d_gene: -
CDR3nt: TGCAGCGTTGATCCGGCAGGGCTGGAGACCCAGTACTTC
CDR3aa: CSVDPAGLETQYF

v_gene: TRBV7-2
abundance: few
j_gene: TRBJ2-1
d_gene: -
CDR3nt: TGTGCCAGCAGCTGGGGACTGAGCTCCTACAATGAGCAGTTCTTC
CDR3aa: CASSWGLSSYNEQFF

v_gene: TRBV27
abundance: -
j_gene: TRBJ2-1
d_gene: TRBD1
CDR3nt: TGTGCCAGCAGACCGACAGGGGGGAATGAGCAGTTCTTC
CDR3aa: CASRPTGGNEQFF

v_gene: TRBV7-2
abundance: many
j_gene: TRBJ1-6
d_gene: -
CDR3nt: TGTGCCAGCAGCTTGTCCAGATTTAATTCACCCCTCCACTTT
CDR3aa: CASSLSRFNSPLHF

v_gene: TRBV7-9
abundance: -
j_gene: TRBJ2-5
d_gene: -
CDR3nt: TGTGCCAGCAGCTGGCCGAAGGTGGGGGACGGGGAGACCCAGTACTTC
CDR3aa: CASSWPKVGDGETQYF

v_gene: TRBV4-3
abundance: -
j_gene: TRBJ2-7
d_gene: -
CDR3nt: TGCGCCAGCAGCCAAGAAAGTGGACACAGCGAGCAGTACTTC
CDR3aa: CASSQESGHSEQYF

v_gene: TRBV12-5
abundance: -
j_gene: TRBJ1-5
d_gene: -
CDR3nt: TGTGCTAGTGGTTTGTCTTCCAATCAGCCCCAGCATTTT
CDR3aa: CASGLSSNQPQHF

v_gene: TRBV19
abundance: -
j_gene: TRBJ2-1
d_gene: TRBD2
CDR3nt: TGTGCCAGTAGTCCCCTACTAGCGGGATACAATGAGCAGTTCTTC
CDR3aa: CASSPLLAGYNEQFF

v_gene: TRBV6-2/TRBV6-3
abundance: -
j_gene: TRBJ1-5
d_gene: -
CDR3nt: TGTGCCAGCAGCTCCTCCGGGGGCAATCAGCCCCAGCATTTT
CDR3aa: CASSSSGGNQPQHF

v_gene: TRBV7-2
abundance: few
j_gene: TRBJ1-1
d_gene: TRBD1
CDR3nt: TGTGCCAGCACCCTTGGACAGGGGAACACTGAAGCTTTCTTT
CDR3aa: CASTLGQGNTEAFF

v_gene: TRBV7-2
abundance: -
j_gene: TRBJ2-2
d_gene: -
CDR3nt: TGTGCCAGCAGCTTACATAGGGGGGGCACCGGGGAGCTGTTTTTT
CDR3aa: CASSLHRGGTGELFF

v_gene: TRBV7-2
abundance: many
j_gene: TRBJ1-1
d_gene: -
CDR3nt: TGTGCCAGCAGCTTTGGGACACCGGTCACTGAAGCTTTCTTT
CDR3aa: CASSFGTPVTEAFF

v_gene: TRBV9
abundance: -
j_gene: TRBJ1-1
d_gene: -
CDR3nt: TGTGCCAGCAGCGTAGCGGGCGGGAACACTGAAGCTTTCTTT
CDR3aa: CASSVAGGNTEAFF

v_gene: TRBV4-3
abundance: -
j_gene: TRBJ2-1
d_gene: -
CDR3nt: TGCGCCAGCAGCCCCGTGGGGGGAAGCTCCTACAATGAGCAGTTCTTC
CDR3aa: CASSPVGGSSYNEQFF

v_gene: TRBV4-1
abundance: -
j_gene: TRBJ2-1
d_gene: -
CDR3nt: TGCGCCAGCAGCCTCCTCCCCGGGACGGGTTACAATGAGCAGTTCTTC
CDR3aa: CASSLLPGTGYNEQFF

v_gene: TRBV6-6
abundance: -
j_gene: TRBJ2-1
d_gene: -
CDR3nt: TGTGCCAGCTTTGAGGCCGGGACGGCCGAGCAGTTCTTC
CDR3aa: CASFEAGTAEQFF

v_gene: TRBV27
abundance: few
j_gene: TRBJ1-4
d_gene: -
CDR3nt: TGTGCCAGCAGGGCGGAGGGAGAAAAACTGTTTTTT
CDR3aa: CASRAEGEKLFF

v_gene: TRBV6-2/TRBV6-3
abundance: -
j_gene: TRBJ1-1
d_gene: TRBD1
CDR3nt: TGTGCCAGCAGTCATACAGGGGTACGTTTCACTGAAGCTTTCTTT
CDR3aa: CASSHTGVRFTEAFF

v_gene: TRBV11-2
abundance: few
j_gene: TRBJ2-7
d_gene: -
CDR3nt: TGTGCCAGCAGCAGCCCCGCCGGGTCTCCCTACGAGCAGTACTTC
CDR3aa: CASSSPAGSPYEQYF

v_gene: TRBV4-1
abundance: -
j_gene: TRBJ1-5
d_gene: -
CDR3nt: TGCGCCAGCAGCCAAGCCCTCCGGGACGAGGGGCGACAGCCCCAGCATTTT
CDR3aa: CASSQALRDEGRQPQHF

v_gene: TRBV20-1
abundance: -
j_gene: TRBJ1-2
d_gene: -
CDR3nt: TGCAGTGCCAGGGGAAGGGAAGGTTACACCTTC
CDR3aa: CSARGREGYTF

v_gene: TRBV11-2
abundance: -
j_gene: TRBJ1-5
d_gene: -
CDR3nt: TGTGCCAGCAGCTTAGATCGGGAGGGGCCCCAGCATTTT
CDR3aa: CASSLDREGPQHF

v_gene: TRBV27
abundance: few
j_gene: TRBJ1-1
d_gene: -
CDR3nt: TGTGCCAGCAGTTTTATCGGTGTGCCGGACACTGAAGCTTTCTTT
CDR3aa: CASSFIGVPDTEAFF

v_gene: TRBV7-6
abundance: -
j_gene: TRBJ1-3
d_gene: -
CDR3nt: TGTGCCAGCAGCTTAGCGACCGGGGCTGGAAACACCATATATTTT
CDR3aa: CASSLATGAGNTIYF

v_gene: TRBV7-2
abundance: -
j_gene: TRBJ2-4
d_gene: TRBD2
CDR3nt: TGTGCCAGCAGCTTAGTCGGACTAGCAGCCAAAAACATTCAGTACTTC
CDR3aa: CASSLVGLAAKNIQYF

v_gene: TRBV2
abundance: few
j_gene: TRBJ2-5
d_gene: -
CDR3nt: TGTGCCAGCATGGGACGCGAGGGGGAGACCCAGTACTTC
CDR3aa: CASMGREGETQYF

v_gene: TRBV6-2/TRBV6-3
abundance: few
j_gene: TRBJ1-1
d_gene: TRBD1
CDR3nt: TGTGCCAGCAGCCCCCCGACAGGGAGGAGCACTGAAGCTTTCTTT
CDR3aa: CASSPPTGRSTEAFF

v_gene: TRBV2
abundance: few
j_gene: TRBJ1-1
d_gene: -
CDR3nt: TGTGCCAGCAGTGAACTTACGGTGCCTGGGGAAGCTTTCTTT
CDR3aa: CASSELTVPGEAFF

v_gene: TRBV4-3
abundance: few
j_gene: TRBJ2-6
d_gene: -
CDR3nt: TGCGCCAGCAGCGGGACCGGGACGCAGAGCTCTGGGGCCAACGTCCTGACTTTC
CDR3aa: CASSGTGTQSSGANVLTF

v_gene: TRBV18
abundance: few
j_gene: TRBJ2-4
d_gene: -
CDR3nt: TGTGCCAGCTCACCTGTAGGGGATACCAAAAACATTCAGTACTTC
CDR3aa: CASSPVGDTKNIQYF

v_gene: TRBV5-1
abundance: few
j_gene: TRBJ2-7
d_gene: TRBD1
CDR3nt: TGCGCCAGCAGCCTCGACAGGGGGGTCGGCGAGCAGTACTTC
CDR3aa: CASSLDRGVGEQYF

v_gene: TRBV18
abundance: few
j_gene: TRBJ1-4
d_gene: -
CDR3nt: TGTGCCAGCTCACCGAGGACACCTACAACTAATGAAAAACTGTTTTTT
CDR3aa: CASSPRTPTTNEKLFF

v_gene: TRBV9
abundance: few
j_gene: TRBJ2-3
d_gene: -
CDR3nt: TGTGCCAGCGCCGGAGGAGGTGGGGGGCGGACAGATACGCAGTATTTT
CDR3aa: CASAGGGGGRTDTQYF

v_gene: TRBV18
abundance: few
j_gene: TRBJ2-3
d_gene: -
CDR3nt: TGTGCCAGCTCACCAGGGGTCACAGATACGCAGTATTTT
CDR3aa: CASSPGVTDTQYF

v_gene: TRBV5-1
abundance: many
j_gene: TRBJ2-5
d_gene: TRBD1
CDR3nt: TGCGCCAGCAGCCCATACTTAGGGGGCGCGGAAAAAGAGACCCAGTACTTC
CDR3aa: CASSPYLGGAEKETQYF

v_gene: TRBV20-1
abundance: -
j_gene: TRBJ2-7
d_gene: -
CDR3nt: TGCAGTGCTAAGACAGGAATCTCCTACGAGCAGTACTTC
CDR3aa: CSAKTGISYEQYF

v_gene: TRBV6-5
abundance: -
j_gene: TRBJ2-7
d_gene: TRBD1
CDR3nt: TGTGCCAGCAGTGCACAGAGGGACAGTGCCTACGAGCAGTACTTC
CDR3aa: CASSAQRDSAYEQYF

v_gene: TRBV5-4
abundance: few
j_gene: TRBJ2-3
d_gene: TRBD2
CDR3nt: TGTGCCAGCAGGGTCGGGGGGTACCGCACAGATACGCAGTATTTT
CDR3aa: CASRVGGYRTDTQYF

v_gene: TRBV12-3/TRBV12-4
abundance: few
j_gene: TRBJ1-6
d_gene: -
CDR3nt: TGTGCCAGCAGTCCGTGGTCCTATGGGTCACCCCTCCACTTT
CDR3aa: CASSPWSYGSPLHF

v_gene: TRBV7-2
abundance: -
j_gene: TRBJ2-3
d_gene: -
CDR3nt: TGTGCCAGCAGCTTAGAACGGTCTTCGTCGCAGTATTTT
CDR3aa: CASSLERSSSQYF

v_gene: TRBV12-3/TRBV12-4
abundance: -
j_gene: TRBJ1-5
d_gene: -
CDR3nt: TGTGCCAGCAGGGGGCTTAGCAATCAGCCCCAGCATTTT
CDR3aa: CASRGLSNQPQHF

v_gene: TRBV7-3
abundance: -
j_gene: TRBJ1-1
d_gene: -
CDR3nt: TGTGCCAGCAGCTTAACGGGGGGTGGTTTGGTGGCTGAAGCTTTCTTT
CDR3aa: CASSLTGGGLVAEAFF

v_gene: TRBV6-5
abundance: few
j_gene: TRBJ1-2
d_gene: TRBD1
CDR3nt: TGTGCCAGCAGTTACTCGAGACAGGGGGATTATGGCTACACCTTC
CDR3aa: CASSYSRQGDYGYTF

v_gene: TRBV28
abundance: few
j_gene: TRBJ2-5
d_gene: -
CDR3nt: TGTGCCAGCAGCCCTTTGGACGGACTTGAGACCCAGTACTTC
CDR3aa: CASSPLDGLETQYF

v_gene: TRBV29-1
abundance: few
j_gene: TRBJ2-7
d_gene: TRBD1
CDR3nt: TGCAGCGTCGAGGTGGACAGGCCAAGGGACTACGAGCAGTACTTC
CDR3aa: CSVEVDRPRDYEQYF

v_gene: TRBV3-1
abundance: few
j_gene: TRBJ1-2
d_gene: -
CDR3nt: TGTGCCAGCAGCCAAGTAGGGTCTCGTGGCTACACCTTC
CDR3aa: CASSQVGSRGYTF